Below, 25 T cell receptor beta chains from the same sample are listed, as sequenced in a study of OX40 agonist ivuxolimab in advanced cancers. TCRdb keeps only in-frame clones here, not all; method: immunoSEQ multiplex PCR. The table shows approximately 76,000 clones, with around nine tenths occurring only once. The sample was CD4+ or CD8+ T cells sorted from blood, taken in a trial of the OX40 agonist ivuxolimab. Receptors originate from an adult with an advanced solid tumor such as melanoma, head and neck, liver or kidney cancer.

The chain combines TRBV11-2 with TRBJ2-1, with 9 bases identical to TRBD2. The V and J ends lost 1 base and 4 bases, in that order; junction bases with no gene match: 11. Germline V gives CDR1 SGHAT, CDR2 FQNNGV. The CDR3 length is 18 residues. The CDR3 sequence is CASSLVRGSGSFYNEQFF. The DNA for the CDR3 is TGTGCCAGCAGCTTAGTCCGGGGTAGCGGGAGTTTTTACAATGAGCAGTTCTTC.

The chain is built from TRBV6-6 and TRBJ2-7, with no clear D. V lost 0 bases and J 2 bases, leaving 8 bases between the germline ends. In germline, CDR1 is MNHNY, CDR2 SVGAGI (reference sequence). This CDR3 spans 14 amino acids. CDR3 DNA: TGTGCCAGCAGTTACTCCAGAGTCCCCTACGAGCAGTACTTC. It is translated as CASSYSRVPYEQYF.

The CDR3 reads CASSLAAGMGGETQYF. The CDR3 coding sequence is TGTGCCAGCAGCTTAGCGGCAGGGATGGGGGGAGAGACCCAGTACTTC. The genes are TRBV7-8 and TRBJ2-5, with a possible D match to TRBD2 (6 bases). Germline V CDR1 and CDR2: SGHVS, FQNEAQ. The CDR3 consists of 16 residues. The ends were cut back, 0 bases at V and 4 bases at J, with 15 bases in the middle.

This clone was detected only once. The V gene is TRBV27, the J gene TRBJ2-7, with D possibly TRBD2 on 5 matching bases. The CDR3 has 13 residues. Germline V gives CDR1 MNHEY, CDR2 SMNVEV (reference sequence). Between the trimmed V and J ends, which lost 4 bases and 2 bases, there was a span of 9 bases. The CDR3 DNA sequence: TGTGCCAGCAGTTCCCGGGGAGCCTACGAGCAGTACTTC. Translated: CASSSRGAYEQYF.

The chain is built from TRBV2 and TRBJ1-5; D might be TRBD1 (6 bases). The V end lost 2 bases, the J end lost 0 bases, and 11 bases lay between the germline ends. Germline V gene data show CDR1 as SNHLY and CDR2 as FYNNEI. The CDR3 extends over 16 amino acids. CDR3 coding DNA: TGTGCCAGCAGTGAAAGGGGGATAATTAGCAATCAGCCCCAGCATTTT. Encoded protein: CASSERGIISNQPQHF.

CDR3 in amino acids: CASSLEWLTSGSYEQYF. As DNA, the CDR3 is TGTGCCAGCAGCTTAGAGTGGCTGACTAGCGGGAGTTACGAGCAGTACTTC. The chain has TRBV11-2 and TRBJ2-7; 12 bases line up with TRBD2. The germline gives CDR1 SGHAT, CDR2 FQNNGV. After removal of 0 bases from V and 4 bases from J, the junction contained 7 bases not matched to a gene. The CDR3 covers 17 residues.

The chain combines TRBV11-3 with TRBJ2-7; D might be TRBD2 (5 bases). The V gene lost 1 base and the J gene lost 5 bases, with 9 bases spanning the gap. The CDR3 has 13 amino acids. The V gene's germline CDR1 is SGHNT and CDR2 YENEEA. CDR3 nucleotide sequence: TGTGCCAGCAGCTTAGGGGCCGGGAACGAGCAGTACTTC. Its translation is CASSLGAGNEQYF.

As to this clone: Compared with germline, one end of the junction differs, possibly owing to a read error. The V gene is TRBV7-7, the J gene TRBJ2-3; D ambiguous. Germline-derived CDR1 and CDR2 are SSHAT and FNYEAQ (reference sequence). This CDR3 contains 14 residues. Here the CDR3 reads CASSLVAFTDTQYF. The CDR3 DNA reads TGTGCTAGCAGCTTAGTTGCCTTCACAGATACGCAGTATTTT.

This chain links TRBV5-4 with TRBJ2-7, with 7 bases lining up with TRBD1. V trimming: 1 base; J trimming: 5 bases; junction bases outside the gene matches: 0. The germline V gene encodes CDR1 SGHNT and CDR2 YYREEE (reference sequence). The CDR3 consists of 12 residues. The CDR3, as DNA: TGTGCCAGCAGCTTGAGGGGGCACGAGCAGTACTTC. As protein: CASSLRGHEQYF.

The J gene is TRBJ2-3, the V gene TRBV7-9; possible D gene TRBD2, 5 bases. Germline CDR1 and CDR2: SEHNR and FQNEAQ (reference sequence). This CDR3 has 14 amino acids. V gave up 5 bases and J gave up 6 bases, with 15 bases separating them. CDR3 amino acids: CASSQLGVKDTQYF. The CDR3 DNA reads as TGTGCCAGCAGCCAACTAGGAGTTAAGGATACGCAGTATTTT.

The CDR3 loop is CASSPSPGYNEQFF. For the CDR3, the DNA is TGCGCCAGCAGCCCCTCTCCGGGCTACAATGAGCAGTTCTTC. The chain recombines TRBV4-1 with TRBJ2-1; D call uncertain. V shed 4 bases and J shed 3 bases, with 10 bases lying between them. Germline-derived CDR1 and CDR2 are MGHRA and YSYEKL. This CDR3 comprises 14 residues.

The CDR3: CASSSYEQYF. The DNA of the CDR3 is TGTGCCAGCAGCTCCTACGAGCAGTACTTC. The chain couples TRBV5-6 to TRBJ2-7; D is uncertain. Trimming shortened V by 3 bases and J by 2 bases, and 0 bases separated the two germline ends. Germline V gene lookup returns CDR1 SGHDT and CDR2 YYEEEE. The length of the CDR3 is 10 residues.

This chain connects TRBV7-2 to TRBJ2-3; D is uncertain. The V end lost 1 base, the J end lost 2 bases, and 4 bases lay between the germline ends. This CDR3 is 13 amino acids long. Looked up from germline, CDR1 is SGHTA and CDR2 is FQGNSA. DNA for the CDR3: TGTGCCAGCAGCTTAGTACTCACAGATACGCAGTATTTT. Translating it yields CASSLVLTDTQYF.

The chain carries TRBV7-6 and TRBJ2-7; tentatively, D is TRBD2 (5 bases). CDR1 and CDR2 (germline): SGHVS, FNYEAQ. The CDR3 runs to 13 residues. Between the trimmed V and J ends, which lost 2 bases and 5 bases, there was a span of 10 bases. The DNA for the CDR3 is TGTGCCAGCAGCTTAAACCCGGGGAACGAGCAGTACTTC. Its protein is CASSLNPGNEQYF.

DNA of the CDR3: TGCAGTGCCTTCAAGTACGGGGAGCTGTTTTTT. Translated, it gives CSAFKYGELFF. The chain uses TRBV20-1 and TRBJ2-2, with D uncertain. V was shortened by 6 bases and J by 7 bases, with 9 bases between the two germline ends. The CDR3 extends over 11 amino acids. The germline V gene encodes CDR1 DFQATT and CDR2 SNEGSKA (reference sequence).

V usage is TRBV18 and J usage is TRBJ2-1; D may be TRBD2 (6 bases). V lost 3 bases and J lost 10, with 19 bases in between. The CDR3 is made up of 15 amino acids. Germline V gene sequence: CDR1 KGHSH, CDR2 LQKENI. CDR3 in DNA: TGTGCCAGCTCACCTGAGGAGGGCAGAATTAGGGAGCAGTTCTTC. Protein: CASSPEEGRIREQFF.

V is TRBV2 and J is TRBJ1-1, with D possibly TRBD1 on 6 matching bases. This CDR3 has 16 amino acids. Trimming shortened V by 5 bases and J by 3 bases, and 19 bases separated the two germline ends. CDR1 is SNHLY, CDR2 FYNNEI, per germline. The CDR3 sequence: CASSPSGESGYTEAFF. CDR3 coding DNA: TGTGCCAGCAGTCCATCAGGGGAGAGCGGTTACACTGAAGCTTTCTTT.

The chain combines TRBV7-3 with TRBJ2-2; D perhaps matches TRBD1 (6 bases). The CDR3 is made up of 16 amino acids. V lost 0 bases, J lost 4 bases, and 12 bases lay in between. Germline V CDR1 and CDR2: SGHTA, FQGTGA. The CDR3 loop reads CASSLTSSRGTGELFF. In nucleotides, the CDR3 is TGTGCCAGCAGCTTAACGTCGAGCAGGGGCACCGGGGAGCTGTTTTTT.

The chain's CDR3 is CASSVVGGILGTEAFF. CDR3 sequence (DNA): TGTGCCAGCAGCGTAGTGGGGGGGATATTGGGAACTGAAGCTTTCTTT. The V gene is TRBV9, the J gene TRBJ1-1; D perhaps matches TRBD1 (5 bases). Per the germline V gene, CDR1 is SGDLS and CDR2 is YYNGEE. Trimming removed 0 bases from V and 5 bases from J, with 17 bases in between. The CDR3 sequence is 16 residues long.

V and J are TRBV6-1 and TRBJ1-1; no firm D call. In germline, CDR1 is MNHNS, CDR2 SASEGT. CDR3 length equals 12 residues. V lost 6 bases and J lost 8, with 13 bases in between. The CDR3 DNA sequence: TGTGCCAGCAGCACAAGTCGGACCGAAGCTTTCTTT. Translated: CASSTSRTEAFF.

This rearrangement joins TRBV28 to TRBJ2-2; 8 positions agree with TRBD1. Germline CDR1 and CDR2: MDHEN and SYDVKM. The CDR3 loop spans 18 amino acids. The junction had 16 bases not matched to a gene; V was cut back by 6 bases and J by 4 bases. CDR3 sequence: CASRIFYGIGQGTGELFF. Here the CDR3 DNA reads TGTGCCAGCAGAATCTTTTACGGGATCGGACAGGGCACCGGGGAGCTGTTTTTT.

The chain couples TRBV6-5 to TRBJ2-3, with D hard to call. The CDR3 is 11 residues long. The germline CDR1 and CDR2 sequences are MNHEY and SVGAGI. Trimming removed 2 bases from V and 9 bases from J, with 6 bases in between. The CDR3 sequence: CASSYLNTQYF. DNA for the CDR3: TGTGCCAGCAGTTACCTTAACACGCAGTATTTT.

The V and J genes are TRBV29-1 and TRBJ1-1, with a tentative D call TRBD1 (6 bases). Germline values: CDR1 SQVTM, CDR2 ANQGSEA. The CDR3 totals 13 residues. The germline V and J ends were trimmed by 7 bases and 4 bases, with 16 bases remaining between them. CDR3 loop: CSGDRDKSTEAFF. The CDR3 DNA reads TGCAGCGGGGACCGGGACAAGAGCACTGAAGCTTTCTTT.

Of note for this clone: The junction departs from the called germline gene at one end, perhaps through a read error. The chain uses TRBV7-9 and TRBJ2-5; D is uncertain. The CDR3 has 14 residues. Germline V gene lookup returns CDR1 SEHNR and CDR2 FQNEAQ (reference sequence). The CDR3 protein is CASSFGQQEEAQYF. In nucleotides, the CDR3 is TGTGCCAGCAGCTTCGGCCAGCAGGAAGAGGCCCAGTACTTC.

This chain joins TRBV21-1 and TRBJ1-5. TRBV21-1 is deemed a pseudogene. This CDR3 comprises 13 residues. Here the CDR3 reads CASSKAHRKPQHF. The DNA for the CDR3 is TGTGCCAGCAGCAAAGCCCATCGGAAGCCCCAGCATTTT.